What follows describes a single T cell receptor beta chain. Its antigen has not been determined. No per-base quality is available; no much larger clone lies one base away. This record comes from a study of beta chain features in type 1 diabetes (dated by TCRdb to between 2017 and 2018). Turning to the overall study: No differences in mean age, gender distribution, total cell number or subset yield were found between patients and healthy donors. A total of 107,917,701 sorted cells were examined across all samples, and RNA yield correlated strongly with the number of cells per subset. The study compared TCRB repertoires of sorted circulating CD4+ T cell subsets between recently diagnosed type 1 diabetes patients and matched healthy donors. Regulatory and stem cell-like memory subsets were isolated from only 8 patients and roughly 8 healthy donors, whereas naive and central memory subsets came from all 30 or so donors. Findings and caveats that apply to the study as a whole: Type 1 diabetes patients showed a moderate but significant shortening of TCRB CDR3 length in all four CD4+ subsets. Because cDNA rather than genomic DNA was sequenced, highly expressing activated cells could have been over-represented, although no difference in activation and CD3 levels was found between groups. At VDJ recombination sites, type 1 diabetes patients had fewer insertions and more deleted nucleotides, which implies abnormalities in thymic rearrangement. HLA sub-analyses involved small numbers of individuals, so any influence of HLA type on TCRB rearrangement remained unresolved. The naive, central memory and regulatory TCRB repertoires appeared to resemble one another more closely among patients than among healthy donors. Shorter templates might have been favored by PCR, but patient and control samples were amplified and corrected together, so both groups would have been affected equally by any skew.

The High Capacity cDNA Reverse Transcription Kit was used to reverse transcribe all of the isolated RNA, meaning that expressed TCRB transcripts were what got sequenced. Naive, central memory and regulatory T cell samples underwent deep immunoSEQ sequencing, averaging roughly 3.5 million total reads per sample. Sorted cells were lysed in RLT buffer, and RNA was extracted using DNase-treated RNeasy Micro or Mini kits according to cell number. To prevent cross-contamination, each cell subset was processed individually, whereas patient and healthy donor samples were processed jointly. Using the immunoSEQ multiplex PCR, TCRB sequences were amplified from cDNA into 87-bp fragments spanning the CDR3 region. Sequencing of the amplicons was performed on the Illumina HiSeq platform. For the original study's pipeline: PCR bias was computationally corrected using synthetic template baselines, reads within Hamming distance 2 were collapsed, and singletons that could not be merged were discarded. Reads were aligned to IMGT to assign V, D and J genes, CDR3 length, and insertions or deletions at six rearrangement sites. Within each subset, clonotype counts were normalized to sorted cell number, after which true diversity and Gini coefficients were computed with the tcR R package. The overlap coefficient, calculated on TCRB nucleotide sequences, was used to quantify repertoire sharing. As a proxy for the pre-selection repertoire, out-of-frame TCRB sequences from naive cells were analyzed. Entries here come from immuneACCESS through TCRdb and include only in-frame sequences with V and J called. Some clones fail to appear in such tables; in the studies checked, an unresolved V gene covers under half of the shortfall, and the cause of the remainder is unknown. V and J calls and clone size are given by that table; D and trimming were obtained from the DNA. The sample profile shows 160,000 or so clones; roughly 63% of them were found once. The biggest ten clones account for nearly 0.09% of the sample.

Each donor gave one peripheral blood draw, about 110 mL on average, collected into heparinised tubes. A BD FACSAria II and a panel including CD45RO, CCR7, CD25, CD127, CD95 and CD27 were used to sort naive, central memory, regulatory and stem cell-like memory CD4+ T cells. All sorted populations exceeded 95% purity. Right away, PBMCs were isolated by Lymphoprep density gradient centrifugation and were stained directly, with no culture step. To minimize batch effects, samples were stained and sorted in pairs, one healthy donor with one patient per experiment. V has 7 bases trimmed and J has 5 bases trimmed; junction bases matching no gene number 9. From the germline V gene, CDR1 is SQVTM and CDR2 is ANQGSEA. The CDR3 spans 14 residues, from the cysteine through the phenylalanine. The kept DNA is CDR3 alone, 42 bases in frame from the first base.

The clonotype comes from a man under 40 with type 1 diabetes. Sequencing was done on a sample of naive CD4+ T cells from blood. This sample's cell subset or site label indicates: true naive CD4+ T cells. Recombination connected TRBV29-1 to TRBJ2-5, and TRBD1 matches 11 of the central bases. The CDR3 reads CSGKDRGLLETQYF. The nucleotide sequence reads TGCAGCGGGAAGGACAGGGGGCTCTTGGAGACCCAGTACTTC.